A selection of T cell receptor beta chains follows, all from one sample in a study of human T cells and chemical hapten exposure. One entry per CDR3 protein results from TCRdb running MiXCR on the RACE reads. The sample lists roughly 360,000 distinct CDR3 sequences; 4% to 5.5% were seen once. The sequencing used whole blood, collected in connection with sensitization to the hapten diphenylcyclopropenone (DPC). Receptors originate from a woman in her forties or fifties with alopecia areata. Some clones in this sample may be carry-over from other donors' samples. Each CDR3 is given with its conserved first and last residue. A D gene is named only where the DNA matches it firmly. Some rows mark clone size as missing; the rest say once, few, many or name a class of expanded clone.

TGTGCCAGCAGCCCCCGACTAGCGGGAGGGCATCGCGCAGATACGCAGTATTTT,CASSPRLAGGHRADTQYF,many,TRBJ2-3,TRBV7-2,TRBD2
TGTGCCAGCAGCCCCGAGGGAACCGGGGAGCTGTTTTTT,CASSPEGTGELFF,many,TRBJ2-2,TRBV5-6,NA
TGCAGTGCTCCGAGACAAATCCACACTGAAGCTTTCTTT,CSAPRQIHTEAFF,many,TRBJ1-1,TRBV20-1,NA
TGTGCCAGCAGCTCACAGGGGGCGGACTATGGCTACACCTTC,CASSSQGADYGYTF,many,TRBJ1-2,TRBV7-2,TRBD1
TGTGCCAGCAGTGTTGTCCGGCCCGGGAGTGAGCAGTTCTTC,CASSVVRPGSEQFF,many,TRBJ2-1,TRBV12-3/TRBV12-4,NA
TGCAGTGCTCGAAGGGGGGGGCCGAACACTGAAGCTTTCTTT,CSARRGGPNTEAFF,few,TRBJ1-1,TRBV20-1,NA
TGTGCCAGCAGCTCGACCGACAGGGTCGAGACCCAGTACTTC,CASSSTDRVETQYF,few,TRBJ2-5,TRBV11-2,TRBD1
TGTGCCAGCAGGACGAGCGGGAATTCACCCCTCCACTTT,CASRTSGNSPLHF,NA,TRBJ1-6,TRBV12-3/TRBV12-4,NA
TGTGCCAGCAGTATCGGGTTGGCGGGCAATTCACCCCTCCACTTT,CASSIGLAGNSPLHF,few,TRBJ1-6,TRBV6-1,NA
TGCAGCGTCGGACAGGGTTATGGCTACACCTTC,CSVGQGYGYTF,many,TRBJ1-2,TRBV29-1,TRBD1
TGTGCCAGCAGCTTACGGTGGACCGTCCACGAGCAGTACTTC,CASSLRWTVHEQYF,many,TRBJ2-7,TRBV11-2,NA
TGCGCCAGCAGCGGCGGGACAGCAAATTTCGAGACCCAGTACTTC,CASSGGTANFETQYF,few,TRBJ2-5,TRBV5-1,NA
TGTGCCAGCAGTGAAGCGCATGGGATTAAGGGCACTGAAGCTTTCTTT,CASSEAHGIKGTEAFF,few,TRBJ1-1,TRBV6-1,NA
TGTGCCAGCAGTAGGCACGGGCCATACAATCAGCCCCAGCATTTT,CASSRHGPYNQPQHF,many,TRBJ1-5,TRBV27,NA
TGTGCCAGCAGTCCCCGAGGACAGTTTGCCAATGAGCAGTTCTTC,CASSPRGQFANEQFF,many,TRBJ2-1,TRBV27,NA
TGTGCCAGCACCCCGACGACGCGGGAAGGCTACACCTTC,CASTPTTREGYTF,NA,TRBJ1-2,TRBV6-5,NA
TGTGCCAGCAGTCCCAGGGAGAACTATGGCTACACCTTC,CASSPRENYGYTF,many,TRBJ1-2,TRBV27,NA
TGTGCCAGCAGCTCGATAACAGGGATGGTCGGCTACACCTTC,CASSSITGMVGYTF,NA,TRBJ1-2,TRBV5-4,NA
TGTGCCAGCAGCGTAGATGGGACATACGATGAAAAACTGTTTTTT,CASSVDGTYDEKLFF,NA,TRBJ1-4,TRBV9,NA
TGTGCCAGCAGCTTGGTCCTAGAGACCCAGTACTTC,CASSLVLETQYF,few,TRBJ2-5,TRBV5-6,NA
TGTGCCAGCAGTGAACCCGGACAGGGCAATAGAGACACTGAAGCTTTCTTT,CASSEPGQGNRDTEAFF,NA,TRBJ1-1,TRBV2,TRBD1
TGTGCCAGCAGTGGGGTAGGCGGGGGGGCGGATAATGAGCAGTTCTTC,CASSGVGGGADNEQFF,many,TRBJ2-1,TRBV27,TRBD2
TGTGCCAGCAGACGGACAGGGGGGAGAGGCTACACCTTC,CASRRTGGRGYTF,few,TRBJ1-2,TRBV11-2,TRBD1
TGTGCCAGCAGTTTTGAGAATTCACCCCTCCACTTT,CASSFENSPLHF,few,TRBJ1-6,TRBV12-3/TRBV12-4,NA
TGCGCCAGCAGCCAAGTTGGACTAGCGGGAGATGGGGATACGCAGTATTTT,CASSQVGLAGDGDTQYF,NA,TRBJ2-3,TRBV4-1,TRBD2
TGTGCCAGCAGTCGAACAGGGTTCGAAATGAACACTGAAGCTTTCTTT,CASSRTGFEMNTEAFF,many,TRBJ1-1,TRBV2,NA
TGTGCCATCAGTGAGTCGCTAGGGAACCCCTACGAGCAGTACTTC,CAISESLGNPYEQYF,many,TRBJ2-7,TRBV10-3,NA
TGTGCCAGCAGGACAGTCCAAGAGACCCAGTACTTC,CASRTVQETQYF,many,TRBJ2-5,TRBV28,NA
TGTGCCAGCTCACCCACAGCGGGCGGGGCCAACGTCCTGACTTTC,CASSPTAGGANVLTF,many,TRBJ2-6,TRBV18,NA
TGCAGCGCTGCGACAGGGAATGAAAAACTGTTTTTT,CSAATGNEKLFF,few,TRBJ1-4,TRBV29-1,TRBD1
TGTGCCAGCAGTTTAATGGGGGGGGCAGAATACGAGCAGTACTTC,CASSLMGGAEYEQYF,many,TRBJ2-7,TRBV28,NA
TGCGCCAGCAGCTCCTACAGGGGATTCCAAATAGGCACTGAAGCTTTCTTT,CASSSYRGFQIGTEAFF,few,TRBJ1-1,TRBV5-1,TRBD1
TGTGCCAGCAGTTTCGGACTAGCGGGTTCAACCGGGGAGCTGTTTTTT,CASSFGLAGSTGELFF,many,TRBJ2-2,TRBV5-5,TRBD2
TGTGCCAGCAGCTTAGGGACCTATGGCTACACCTTC,CASSLGTYGYTF,many,TRBJ1-2,TRBV7-2,NA
TGTGCCAGCAGCTTAGAACTAGCGACGACAGATACGCAGTATTTT,CASSLELATTDTQYF,many,TRBJ2-3,TRBV7-2,TRBD2
TGCGCCAGCAGCGGGGAAGGTCCTACGAACACTGAAGCTTTCTTT,CASSGEGPTNTEAFF,NA,TRBJ1-1,TRBV5-1,NA
TGTGCCAGCTCACCTCCGGGACAGGCCTTAGCCAAAAACATTCAGTACTTC,CASSPPGQALAKNIQYF,many,TRBJ2-4,TRBV18,TRBD1
TGTGCCAGCAGCTCCCCCGAGACTAGCGGGGGGAATTCCTACAATGAGCAGTTCTTC,CASSSPETSGGNSYNEQFF,many,TRBJ2-1,TRBV7-2,TRBD2
TGTGCCAGCAGCTCCGTCCCGGGACAGGGTTTCATAAAGGATCAGCCCCAGCATTTT,CASSSVPGQGFIKDQPQHF,NA,TRBJ1-5,TRBV7-8,TRBD1